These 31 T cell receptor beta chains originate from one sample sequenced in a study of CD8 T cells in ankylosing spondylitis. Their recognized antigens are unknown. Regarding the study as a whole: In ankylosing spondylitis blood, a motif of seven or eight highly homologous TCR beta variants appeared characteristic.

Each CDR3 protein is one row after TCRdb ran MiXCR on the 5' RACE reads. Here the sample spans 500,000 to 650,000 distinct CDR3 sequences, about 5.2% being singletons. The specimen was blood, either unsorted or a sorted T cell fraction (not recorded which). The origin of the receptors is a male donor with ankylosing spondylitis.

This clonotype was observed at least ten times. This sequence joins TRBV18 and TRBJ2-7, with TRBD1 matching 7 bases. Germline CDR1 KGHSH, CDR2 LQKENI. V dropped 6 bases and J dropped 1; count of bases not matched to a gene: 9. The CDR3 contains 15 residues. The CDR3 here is CASSQGQAASYEQYF. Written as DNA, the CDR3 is TGTGCCAGCTCCCAAGGACAGGCCGCATCCTACGAGCAGTACTTC.

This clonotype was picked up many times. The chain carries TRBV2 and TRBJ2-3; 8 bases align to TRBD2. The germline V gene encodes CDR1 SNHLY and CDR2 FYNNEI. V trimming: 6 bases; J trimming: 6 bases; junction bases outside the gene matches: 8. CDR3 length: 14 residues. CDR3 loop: CASSREREWDTQYF. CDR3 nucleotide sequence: TGTGCCAGCAGCCGGGAGCGGGAGTGGGATACGCAGTATTTT.

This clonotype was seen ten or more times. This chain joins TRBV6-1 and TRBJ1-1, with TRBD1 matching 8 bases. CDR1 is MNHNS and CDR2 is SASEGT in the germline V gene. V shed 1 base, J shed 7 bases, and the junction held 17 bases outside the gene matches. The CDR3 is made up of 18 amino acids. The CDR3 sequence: CASSEDPAAGGSLIEAFF. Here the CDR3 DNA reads TGTGCCAGCAGTGAAGACCCAGCGGCAGGGGGCTCATTGATTGAAGCTTTCTTT.

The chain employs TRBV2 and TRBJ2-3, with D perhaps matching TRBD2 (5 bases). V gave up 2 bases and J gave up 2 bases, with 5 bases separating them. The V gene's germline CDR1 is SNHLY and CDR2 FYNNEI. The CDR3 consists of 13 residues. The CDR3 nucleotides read TGTGCCAGCAGTGAACTAGCCACAGATACGCAGTATTTT. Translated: CASSELATDTQYF.

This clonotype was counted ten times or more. The CDR3 sequence is CASSRDRSGGELFF. The CDR3 DNA sequence: TGTGCCAGCAGCCGGGACAGGTCGGGCGGGGAGCTGTTTTTT. The chain recombines TRBV7-2 with TRBJ2-2; the match to TRBD1 covers 8 bases. Germline CDR1 is SGHTA and CDR2 is FQGNSA. Trimming at V came to 5 bases and at J to 7 bases, leaving 6 bases not matched to a gene. The CDR3 sequence is 14 residues long.

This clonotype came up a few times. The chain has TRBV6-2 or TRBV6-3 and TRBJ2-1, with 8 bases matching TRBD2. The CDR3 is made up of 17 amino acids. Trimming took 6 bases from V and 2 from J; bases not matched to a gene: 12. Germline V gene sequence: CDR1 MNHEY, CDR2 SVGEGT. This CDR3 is CASRRTPTAGAYNEQFF. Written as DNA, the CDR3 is TGTGCCAGCAGGCGAACCCCGACAGCGGGAGCCTACAATGAGCAGTTCTTC.

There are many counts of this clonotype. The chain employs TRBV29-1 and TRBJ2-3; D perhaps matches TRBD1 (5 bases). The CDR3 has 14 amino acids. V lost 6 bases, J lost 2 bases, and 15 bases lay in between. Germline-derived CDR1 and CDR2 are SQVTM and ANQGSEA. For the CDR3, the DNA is TGCAGCGTGTCAAAGCAGGGAACCACAGATACGCAGTATTTT. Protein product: CSVSKQGTTDTQYF.

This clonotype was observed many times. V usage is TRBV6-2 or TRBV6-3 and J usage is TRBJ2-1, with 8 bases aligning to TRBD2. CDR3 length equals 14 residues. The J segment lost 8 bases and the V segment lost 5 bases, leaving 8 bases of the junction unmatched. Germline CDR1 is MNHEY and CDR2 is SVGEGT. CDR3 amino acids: CASSIRLATHEQFF. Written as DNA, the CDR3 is TGTGCCAGCAGTATCCGACTAGCGACACATGAGCAGTTCTTC.

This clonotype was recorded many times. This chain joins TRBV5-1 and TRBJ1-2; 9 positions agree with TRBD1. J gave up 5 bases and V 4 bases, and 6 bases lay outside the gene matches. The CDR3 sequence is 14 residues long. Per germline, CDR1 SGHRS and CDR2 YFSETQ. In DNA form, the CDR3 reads TGCGCCAGCAGCATTGACAGGGGGACTTATGGCTACACCTTC. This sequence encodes CASSIDRGTYGYTF.

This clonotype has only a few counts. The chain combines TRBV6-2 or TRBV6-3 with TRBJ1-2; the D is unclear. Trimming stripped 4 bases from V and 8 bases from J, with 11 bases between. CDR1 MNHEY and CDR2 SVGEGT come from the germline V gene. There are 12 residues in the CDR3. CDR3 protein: CASSFLLRGYTF. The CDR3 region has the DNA TGTGCCAGCAGTTTCCTCTTGCGGGGCTACACCTTC.

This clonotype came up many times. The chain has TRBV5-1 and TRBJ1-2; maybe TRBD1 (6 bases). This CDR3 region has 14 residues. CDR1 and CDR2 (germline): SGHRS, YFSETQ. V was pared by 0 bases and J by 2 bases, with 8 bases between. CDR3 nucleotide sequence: TGCGCCAGCAGCTTGGTTGGACAGAACTATGGCTACACCTTC. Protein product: CASSLVGQNYGYTF.

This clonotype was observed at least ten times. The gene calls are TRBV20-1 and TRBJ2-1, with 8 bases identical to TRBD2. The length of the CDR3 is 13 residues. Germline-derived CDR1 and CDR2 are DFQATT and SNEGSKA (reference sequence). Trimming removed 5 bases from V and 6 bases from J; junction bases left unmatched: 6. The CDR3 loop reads CSAGGLGGNEQFF. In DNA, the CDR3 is TGCAGTGCTGGGGGACTAGGAGGCAATGAGCAGTTCTTC.

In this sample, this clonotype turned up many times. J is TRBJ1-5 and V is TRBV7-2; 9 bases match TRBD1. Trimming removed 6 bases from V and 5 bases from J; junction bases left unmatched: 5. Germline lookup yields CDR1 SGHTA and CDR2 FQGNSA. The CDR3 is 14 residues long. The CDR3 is CASSQQGAYQPQHF. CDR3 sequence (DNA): TGTGCCAGCAGTCAACAGGGGGCCTATCAGCCCCAGCATTTT.

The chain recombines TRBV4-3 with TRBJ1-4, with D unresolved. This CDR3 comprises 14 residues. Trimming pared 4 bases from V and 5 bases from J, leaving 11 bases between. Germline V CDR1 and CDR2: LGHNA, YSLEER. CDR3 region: CASSPASRNEKLFF. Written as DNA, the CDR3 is TGCGCCAGCAGCCCAGCCTCCCGGAATGAAAAACTGTTTTTT.

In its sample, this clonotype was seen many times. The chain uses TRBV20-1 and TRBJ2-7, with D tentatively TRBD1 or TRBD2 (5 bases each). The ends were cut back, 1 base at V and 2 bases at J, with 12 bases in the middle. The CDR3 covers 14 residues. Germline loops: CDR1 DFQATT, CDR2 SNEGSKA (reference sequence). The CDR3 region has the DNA TGCAGTGCTAGAGGGGGGAGAAACACCTACGAGCAGTACTTC. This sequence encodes CSARGGRNTYEQYF.

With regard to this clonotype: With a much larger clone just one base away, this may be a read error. This CDR3 is CAIGLAGVNGEPFF. CDR3 bases: TGTGCCATCGGACTAGCGGGAGTTAACGGGGAGCCGTTTTTT. The V gene is TRBV10-3, the J gene TRBJ2-2; TRBD2 aligns across 13 bases. The CDR3 consists of 14 residues. In germline, CDR1 is ENHRY, CDR2 SYGVKD.

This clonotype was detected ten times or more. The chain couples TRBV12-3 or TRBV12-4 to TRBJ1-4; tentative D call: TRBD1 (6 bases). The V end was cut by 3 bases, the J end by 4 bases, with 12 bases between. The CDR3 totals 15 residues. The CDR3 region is CASSLRQANNEKLFF. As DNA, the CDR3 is TGTGCCAGCAGTTTGAGACAGGCCAATAATGAAAAACTGTTTTTT.

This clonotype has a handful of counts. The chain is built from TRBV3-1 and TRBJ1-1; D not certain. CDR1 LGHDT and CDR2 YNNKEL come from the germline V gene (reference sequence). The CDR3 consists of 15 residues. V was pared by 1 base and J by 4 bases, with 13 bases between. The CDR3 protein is CASSQVSGRATEAFF. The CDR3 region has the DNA TGTGCCAGCAGCCAAGTTTCTGGGAGGGCCACTGAAGCTTTCTTT. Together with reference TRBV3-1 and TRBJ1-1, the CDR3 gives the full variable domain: DTAVSQTPKYLVTQMGNDKSIKCEQNLGHDTMYWYKQDSKKFLKIMFSYNNKELIINETVPNRFSPKSPDKAHLNLHINSLELGDSAVYFCASSQVSGRATEAFFGQGTRLTVV.

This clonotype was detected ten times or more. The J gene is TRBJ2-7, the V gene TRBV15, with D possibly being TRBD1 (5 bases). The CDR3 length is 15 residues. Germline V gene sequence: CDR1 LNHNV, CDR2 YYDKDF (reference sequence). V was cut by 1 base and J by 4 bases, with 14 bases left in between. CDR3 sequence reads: CATSRGGARAYEQYF. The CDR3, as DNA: TGTGCCACCAGCAGAGGAGGAGCCAGGGCTTACGAGCAGTACTTC.

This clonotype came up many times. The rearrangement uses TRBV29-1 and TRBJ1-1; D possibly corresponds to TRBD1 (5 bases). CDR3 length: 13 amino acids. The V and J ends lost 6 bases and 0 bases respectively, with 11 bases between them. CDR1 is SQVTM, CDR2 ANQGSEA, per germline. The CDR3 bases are TGCAGCGTGGGGCGACAGATGAACACTGAAGCTTTCTTT. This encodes CSVGRQMNTEAFF.

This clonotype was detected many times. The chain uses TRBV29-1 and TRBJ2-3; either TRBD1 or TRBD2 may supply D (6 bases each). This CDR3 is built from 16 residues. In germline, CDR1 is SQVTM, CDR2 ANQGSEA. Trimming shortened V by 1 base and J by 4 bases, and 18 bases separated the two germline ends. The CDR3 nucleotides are TGCAGCGTTGAAGCCGGGGGCGCGGGAACGGCAGATACGCAGTATTTT. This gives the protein CSVEAGGAGTADTQYF.

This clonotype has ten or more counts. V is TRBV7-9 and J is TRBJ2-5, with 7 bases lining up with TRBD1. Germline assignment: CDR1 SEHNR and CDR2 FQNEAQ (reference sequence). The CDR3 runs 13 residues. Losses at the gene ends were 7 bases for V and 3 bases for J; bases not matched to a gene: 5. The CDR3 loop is CASTSGTEETQYF. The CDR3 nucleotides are TGTGCCAGCACTTCCGGGACAGAAGAGACCCAGTACTTC.

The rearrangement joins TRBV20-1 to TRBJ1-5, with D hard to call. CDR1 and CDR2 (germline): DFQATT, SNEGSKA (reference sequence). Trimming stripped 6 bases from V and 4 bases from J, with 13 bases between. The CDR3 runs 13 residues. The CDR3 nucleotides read TGCAGTGCCCTGAAGGGTCCTAATCAGCCCCAGCATTTT. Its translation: CSALKGPNQPQHF.

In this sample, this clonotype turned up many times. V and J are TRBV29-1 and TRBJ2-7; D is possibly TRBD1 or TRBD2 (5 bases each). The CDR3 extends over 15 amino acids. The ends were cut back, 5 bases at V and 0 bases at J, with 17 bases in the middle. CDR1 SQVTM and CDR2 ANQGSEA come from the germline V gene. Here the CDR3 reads CSVIHSGRSSYEQYF. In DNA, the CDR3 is TGCAGCGTTATTCACTCGGGGCGGAGCTCCTACGAGCAGTACTTC.

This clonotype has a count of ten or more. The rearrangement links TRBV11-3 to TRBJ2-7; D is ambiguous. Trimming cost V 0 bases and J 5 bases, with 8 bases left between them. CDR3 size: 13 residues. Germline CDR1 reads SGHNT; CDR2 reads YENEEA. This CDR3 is CASSLESGHEQYF. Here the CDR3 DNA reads TGTGCCAGCAGCTTAGAATCAGGTCACGAGCAGTACTTC. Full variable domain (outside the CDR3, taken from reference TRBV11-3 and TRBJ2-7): EAGVVQSPRYKIIEKKQPVAFWCNPISGHNTLYWYLQNLGQGPELLIRYENEEAVDDSQLPKDRFSAERLKGVDSTLKIQPAELGDSAVYLCASSLESGHEQYFGPGTRLTVT.

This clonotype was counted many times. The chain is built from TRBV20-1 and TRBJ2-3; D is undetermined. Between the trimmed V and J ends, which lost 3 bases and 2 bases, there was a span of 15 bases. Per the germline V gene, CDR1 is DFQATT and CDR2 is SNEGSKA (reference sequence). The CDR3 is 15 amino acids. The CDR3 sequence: CSASSLRKNTDTQYF. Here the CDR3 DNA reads TGCAGTGCTAGTTCTCTGCGCAAGAACACAGATACGCAGTATTTT.

CDR3 loop: CATGTSGLNEQFF. CDR3 nucleotide sequence: TGTGCCACCGGGACTAGCGGGCTTAATGAGCAGTTCTTC. The J gene is TRBJ2-1, the V gene TRBV15; TRBD2 aligns across 12 bases. This CDR3 region has 13 residues. The germline V gene has CDR1 LNHNV and CDR2 YYDKDF (reference sequence). Trimming took 8 bases from V and 7 from J; bases not matched to a gene: 3.

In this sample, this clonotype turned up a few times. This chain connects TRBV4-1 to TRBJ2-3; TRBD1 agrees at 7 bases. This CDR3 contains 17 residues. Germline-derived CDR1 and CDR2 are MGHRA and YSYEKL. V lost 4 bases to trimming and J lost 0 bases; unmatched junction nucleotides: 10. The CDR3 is CASSLYRGQLSTDTQYF. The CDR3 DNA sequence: TGCGCCAGCAGCCTTTACAGGGGACAACTTAGCACAGATACGCAGTATTTT.

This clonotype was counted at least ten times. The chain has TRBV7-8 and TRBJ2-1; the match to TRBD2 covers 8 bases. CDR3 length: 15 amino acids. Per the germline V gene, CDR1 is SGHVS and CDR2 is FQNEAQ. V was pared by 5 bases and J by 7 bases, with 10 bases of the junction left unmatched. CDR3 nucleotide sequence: TGTGCCAGCAGCAAAAACGGGGGGGCCTGGAATGAGCAGTTCTTC. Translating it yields CASSKNGGAWNEQFF.

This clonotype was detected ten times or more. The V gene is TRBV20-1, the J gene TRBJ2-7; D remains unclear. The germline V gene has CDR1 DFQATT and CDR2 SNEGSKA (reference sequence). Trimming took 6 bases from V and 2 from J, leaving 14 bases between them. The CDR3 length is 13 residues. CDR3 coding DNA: TGCAGTGCCGGACGTGGGCGCCCCTACGAGCAGTACTTC. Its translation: CSAGRGRPYEQYF.

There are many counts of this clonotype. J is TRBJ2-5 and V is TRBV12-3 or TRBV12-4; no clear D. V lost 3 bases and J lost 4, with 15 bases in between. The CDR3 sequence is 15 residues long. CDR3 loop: CASSFRVGGGETQYF. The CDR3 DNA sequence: TGTGCCAGCAGTTTTAGGGTTGGCGGCGGAGAGACCCAGTACTTC.